These 12 T cell receptor beta chains were all obtained from the same sample, sequenced in a study of T cell responses to AZD1222 COVID-19 vaccine. Produced via immunoSEQ multiplex PCR; TCRdb's table is partial and in-frame only. The sample shows 100,000 to 150,000 clones, over 75% of them seen only once. The material sequenced was peripheral blood, taken 28 days after the second dose of the MenACWY control vaccine. The receptors derive from an adult who received the MenACWY meningococcal vaccine as a control.

This clone was counted a few times. The V and J genes are TRBV10-1 and TRBJ1-1; 8 positions agree with TRBD1. This CDR3 comprises 17 residues. J lost 4 bases, V lost 5 bases, and 15 bases had no gene match. CDR1 is WNHNN and CDR2 is SYGVQD in the germline V gene (reference sequence). Here the CDR3 reads CASSPSPDRERGTEAFF. The CDR3 region has the DNA TGCGCCAGCAGTCCAAGTCCGGACAGGGAACGTGGCACTGAAGCTTTCTTT.

This clone showed up just a few times. This sequence joins TRBV28 and TRBJ2-2; 7 bases match TRBD1. V gave up 8 bases and J gave up 4 bases; unmatched junction bases: 13. The CDR3 consists of 16 residues. Germline V gene sequence: CDR1 MDHEN, CDR2 SYDVKM. The CDR3 DNA reads TGTGCCAGCGGAATTTACCCCCGGGACAGCACCGGGGAGCTGTTTTTT. This translates into CASGIYPRDSTGELFF. The variable domain in full, completed from reference TRBV28 and TRBJ2-2, reads DVKVTQSSRYLVKRTGEKVFLECVQDMDHENMFWYRQDPGLGLRLIYFSYDVKMKEKGDIPEGYSVSREKKERFSLILESASTNQTSMYLCASGIYPRDSTGELFFGEGSRLTVL.

This chain uses TRBV7-9 with TRBJ1-2, with D uncertain. This CDR3 comprises 13 residues. The germline CDR1 and CDR2 sequences are SEHNR and FQNEAQ (reference sequence). Trimming took 2 bases from V and 4 from J, leaving 8 bases between them. This CDR3 reads CASSLNTGYGYTF. The CDR3 DNA reads TGTGCCAGCAGCTTAAATACCGGCTATGGCTACACCTTC.

The J gene is TRBJ2-5, the V gene TRBV11-3; 10 bases map to TRBD1. The ends lost 6 bases at V and 7 bases at J; junction bases unmatched: 8. The CDR3 covers 14 residues. Germline V gene lookup returns CDR1 SGHNT and CDR2 YENEEA. CDR3 coding DNA: TGTGCCAGCAGTCCTCCGGGACAGGGGATGACCCAGTACTTC. Protein: CASSPPGQGMTQYF.

The chain has TRBV28 and TRBJ1-4; D gene uncertain. The CDR3 sequence is 14 residues long. From germline, CDR1 is MDHEN and CDR2 SYDVKM. Trimming shortened V by 2 bases and J by 3 bases, and 7 bases separated the two germline ends. DNA of the CDR3: TGTGCCAGCAGTTTAGGCAGCTCTAATGAAAAACTGTTTTTT. It translates to CASSLGSSNEKLFF. Full variable domain (missing parts from reference TRBV28 and TRBJ1-4): DVKVTQSSRYLVKRTGEKVFLECVQDMDHENMFWYRQDPGLGLRLIYFSYDVKMKEKGDIPEGYSVSREKKERFSLILESASTNQTSMYLCASSLGSSNEKLFFGSGTQLSVL.

This chain joins TRBV19 and TRBJ1-1; D gene uncertain. The CDR3 consists of 13 residues. The V gene lost 6 bases and the J gene lost 2 bases, with 10 bases spanning the gap. In germline, CDR1 is LNHDA, CDR2 SQIVND (reference sequence). The CDR3 DNA follows: TGTGCCAGTAGACTGACGGCCAACACTGAAGCTTTCTTT. This gives the protein CASRLTANTEAFF.

V is TRBV9 and J is TRBJ2-1; D could derive from TRBD1 or TRBD2 (6 bases each). The V end lost 0 bases, the J end lost 9 bases, and 16 bases lay between the germline ends. The germline V gene has CDR1 SGDLS and CDR2 YYNGEE. CDR3 size: 15 residues. The CDR3 DNA follows: TGTGCCAGCAGCGTAGGCGGGGCCCTAGGGGGTGAGCAGTTCTTC. Its protein is CASSVGGALGGEQFF. The variable domain in full, with the rest retrieved from reference TRBV9 and TRBJ2-1, is DSGVTQTPKHLITATGQRVTLRCSPRSGDLSVYWYQQSLDQGLQFLIQYYNGEERAKGNILERFSAQQFPDLHSELNLSSLELGDSALYFCASSVGGALGGEQFFGPGTRLTVL.

The chain recombines TRBV6-1 with TRBJ2-1; no clear D. The CDR3 spans 14 residues. The V and J ends lost 2 bases and 8 bases respectively, with 13 bases between them. In germline, CDR1 is MNHNS, CDR2 SASEGT. CDR3 bases: TGTGCCAGCAGTGAATCTCTAGTTTTCTATGAGCAGTTCTTC. Translated, it gives CASSESLVFYEQFF.

The rearrangement links TRBV5-4 to TRBJ2-3; 9 bases are a match to TRBD2. The CDR3 sequence is 18 residues long. CDR1 is SGHNT and CDR2 is YYREEE in the germline V gene (reference sequence). Trimming took 5 bases from V and 4 from J; bases not matched to a gene: 17. This chain's CDR3 is CASSTRFLAGFPSDTQYF. Here the CDR3 DNA reads TGTGCCAGCAGTACGAGGTTCCTAGCGGGGTTCCCTTCAGATACGCAGTATTTT.

The V call is TRBV12-3 or TRBV12-4, the J call TRBJ2-7, with TRBD1 matching over 8 bases. The J segment lost 6 bases and the V segment lost 5 bases, leaving 6 bases of the junction unmatched. The CDR3 totals 13 residues. Here the CDR3 reads CASSRDRGGEQYV. The CDR3 nucleotides read TGTGCCAGCAGTCGAGACAGGGGTGGCGAGCAGTACGTC.

This chain links TRBV4-3 with TRBJ1-6; D ambiguous. The CDR3 extends over 15 amino acids. The germline V and J ends were trimmed by 0 bases and 7 bases, with 10 bases remaining between them. Germline-derived CDR1 and CDR2 are LGHNA and YSLEER. The CDR3 bases are TGCGCCAGCAGCCAAGAAACCGGGCTCAATTCACCCCTCCACTTT. This sequence encodes CASSQETGLNSPLHF.

The chain couples TRBV10-2 to TRBJ2-3; tentatively, D is TRBD1 or TRBD2 (5 bases each). The CDR3 is made up of 14 amino acids. CDR1 is WSHSY and CDR2 is SAAADI in the germline V gene. Trimming took off 7 bases at V and 4 bases at J, with 15 bases between the two ends. In nucleotides, the CDR3 is TGCGCCAGCACCTCGTGGGGGTGGCCAGATACGCAGTATTTT. Protein product: CASTSWGWPDTQYF.